This entry features one T cell receptor (beta chain) sequence. Its antigen remains unknown. The sample originates from a study of CD8 T cells in Susac syndrome. Overall study findings and caveats: Only a relatively small number of individuals were included in the TCR sequencing and HLA analysis.

RNA was extracted with the RNeasy kit, and a quantity of about 0.45 to 1 ug was reverse transcribed using random hexamers. Amplification of TCR beta CDR3 spanned 54 Vbeta and 13 Jbeta via immunoSEQ multiplex PCR. TCRdb analysed the immunoSEQ multiplex PCR reads with MiXCR anew, one entry per CDR3 protein. The repertoire has about 140,000 distinct CDR3 sequences, approximately 96% of them found once; the top ten carry approximately 0.11%. The patients who served as multiple sclerosis controls were treatment-naive and had stable or active relapsing-remitting disease that fulfilled the revised McDonald criteria. TEMRA cells were FACS-enriched, with CD8+ and CD4+ T cells isolated negatively. Trimming cost V 6 bases and J 6 bases, with 24 bases left between them. Germline V gives CDR1 MDHEN, CDR2 SYDVKM. The CDR3 is 17 amino acids.

The source is a human donor with multiple sclerosis. The sample was CD4+ T cells from PBMCs. V and J are TRBV28 and TRBJ2-4; D might be TRBD1 (6 bases). CDR3 loop: CASRPRSEGVSRNIQYF. The CDR3 region has the DNA TGTGCCAGCAGGCCAAGGAGTGAGGGGGTTTCAAGAAACATTCAGTACTTC.